Listed below are T cell receptor beta chains from one sample, sequenced in a study of technical replicates of blood from several donors. Data came from immunoSEQ multiplex PCR; TCRdb stores just in-frame clones and leaves some out. Of 65,000 to 95,000 clones listed, about 89% are singletons. The source material was T cells isolated from PBMCs. The receptors here all came from a human donor in good health. Both conserved end residues are part of each CDR3. Each record gives: CDR3 length, V gene, J gene, D gene, CDR3 protein. The D gene is left open where the match is weak.

len: 17
v_gene: TRBV7-2
j_gene: TRBJ1-1
d_gene: .
CDR3aa: CASSRRGDIRSDTEAFF

len: 18
v_gene: TRBV7-9
j_gene: TRBJ1-1
d_gene: TRBD1
CDR3aa: CASSLPQGARGINTEAFF

len: 14
v_gene: TRBV6-6
j_gene: TRBJ1-2
d_gene: TRBD1
CDR3aa: CASSQRQGGDGYTF

len: 15
v_gene: TRBV28
j_gene: TRBJ2-1
d_gene: .
CDR3aa: CASIASSGVYNEQFF

len: 15
v_gene: TRBV5-1
j_gene: TRBJ1-2
d_gene: TRBD1
CDR3aa: CASSLEGDSNYGYTF

len: 17
v_gene: TRBV11-2
j_gene: TRBJ2-1
d_gene: TRBD2
CDR3aa: CASSLVGAGVSYNEQFF

len: 15
v_gene: TRBV4-2
j_gene: TRBJ2-5
d_gene: .
CDR3aa: CASSQDLLAPETQYF

len: 19
v_gene: TRBV7-6
j_gene: TRBJ2-3
d_gene: .
CDR3aa: CASSLEGQRPKIYTDTQYF

len: 14
v_gene: TRBV7-3
j_gene: TRBJ1-1
d_gene: TRBD1
CDR3aa: CASSPRTGMPEAFF

len: 16
v_gene: TRBV14
j_gene: TRBJ2-3
d_gene: TRBD2
CDR3aa: CASSPPLAGGLDTQYF

len: 15
v_gene: TRBV19
j_gene: TRBJ1-4
d_gene: .
CDR3aa: CASSIPDRPNEKLFF

len: 13
v_gene: TRBV28
j_gene: TRBJ2-7
d_gene: .
CDR3aa: CASSQDSSYEQYF

len: 14
v_gene: TRBV19
j_gene: TRBJ1-3
d_gene: .
CDR3aa: CASRSGSSGNTIYF

len: 17
v_gene: TRBV4-1
j_gene: TRBJ2-7
d_gene: .
CDR3aa: CASSQEGGAGVVDEQYF

len: 13
v_gene: TRBV30
j_gene: TRBJ1-6
d_gene: .
CDR3aa: CAWRSTGFSPLHF

len: 14
v_gene: TRBV9
j_gene: TRBJ1-2
d_gene: .
CDR3aa: CASSPRRTVNGYTF

len: 13
v_gene: TRBV19
j_gene: TRBJ1-6
d_gene: .
CDR3aa: CASSPTVDNTLHF

len: 14
v_gene: TRBV28
j_gene: TRBJ1-4
d_gene: .
CDR3aa: CASIGGAPTEKLFF

len: 16
v_gene: TRBV6-5
j_gene: TRBJ2-7
d_gene: TRBD1
CDR3aa: CASSSRGDRGTYEQYF

len: 14
v_gene: TRBV10-3
j_gene: TRBJ2-7
d_gene: TRBD1
CDR3aa: CAISPGTGTYEQYF

len: 18
v_gene: TRBV27
j_gene: TRBJ2-7
d_gene: TRBD2
CDR3aa: CASSQGPSGSSMAYEQYF

len: 17
v_gene: TRBV7-6
j_gene: TRBJ2-7
d_gene: .
CDR3aa: CASSSPVGASSSYEQYF

len: 14
v_gene: TRBV5-6
j_gene: TRBJ2-4
d_gene: .
CDR3aa: CASSLGWSGNIQYF

len: 15
v_gene: TRBV6-5
j_gene: TRBJ2-1
d_gene: TRBD1
CDR3aa: CASSRQGGMIHEQFF

len: 16
v_gene: TRBV7-9
j_gene: TRBJ1-1
d_gene: TRBD1
CDR3aa: CASSPRVRDSHTEAFF

len: 15
v_gene: TRBV10-3
j_gene: TRBJ1-1
d_gene: .
CDR3aa: CAISGGQGVGTEAFF

len: 14
v_gene: TRBV11-3
j_gene: TRBJ1-6
d_gene: TRBD1
CDR3aa: CASSRALGQSPLHF

len: 15
v_gene: TRBV6-5
j_gene: TRBJ2-3
d_gene: TRBD2
CDR3aa: CASSYGTSGRDTQYF

len: 15
v_gene: TRBV11-1
j_gene: TRBJ2-3
d_gene: TRBD2
CDR3aa: CASSPAGISTDTQYF

len: 15
v_gene: TRBV7-8
j_gene: TRBJ2-3
d_gene: .
CDR3aa: CASSLGQGGTDTQYF

len: 13
v_gene: TRBV28
j_gene: TRBJ1-2
d_gene: .
CDR3aa: CASSLRDIPGYTF

len: 13
v_gene: TRBV29-1
j_gene: TRBJ1-1
d_gene: .
CDR3aa: CSGAGRMNTEAFF

len: 11
v_gene: TRBV20-1
j_gene: TRBJ1-6
d_gene: .
CDR3aa: CSARLDSPLHF

len: 16
v_gene: TRBV5-6
j_gene: TRBJ1-5
d_gene: .
CDR3aa: CASSRRLGKSNQPQHF

len: 14
v_gene: TRBV14
j_gene: TRBJ1-1
d_gene: .
CDR3aa: CASSPGEGHTEAFF

len: 16
v_gene: TRBV28
j_gene: TRBJ1-4
d_gene: TRBD1
CDR3aa: CASRTTGGATNEKLFF

len: 12
v_gene: TRBV19
j_gene: TRBJ1-2
d_gene: TRBD1
CDR3aa: CASQTGSLGYTF

len: 17
v_gene: TRBV14
j_gene: TRBJ1-2
d_gene: .
CDR3aa: CASSQVGRQLPNYGYTF

len: 15
v_gene: TRBV18
j_gene: TRBJ2-1
d_gene: .
CDR3aa: CASSPPSRFDDEQFF

len: 14
v_gene: TRBV4-1
j_gene: TRBJ2-5
d_gene: .
CDR3aa: CASSPVGKKETQYF

len: 15
v_gene: TRBV9
j_gene: TRBJ2-7
d_gene: TRBD2
CDR3aa: CASSVGLAGAYEQYF

len: 15
v_gene: TRBV4-1
j_gene: TRBJ1-1
d_gene: TRBD1
CDR3aa: CASSQVYRGGTEAFF

len: 13
v_gene: TRBV7-9
j_gene: TRBJ2-7
d_gene: TRBD1
CDR3aa: CAFRTGKSYEQYF

len: 13
v_gene: TRBV19
j_gene: TRBJ1-4
d_gene: .
CDR3aa: CASSVTVNEKLFF

len: 15
v_gene: TRBV4-1
j_gene: TRBJ2-5
d_gene: .
CDR3aa: CASSQVDYPQETQYF

len: 15
v_gene: TRBV29-1
j_gene: TRBJ2-2
d_gene: TRBD2
CDR3aa: CSVRSQRESTGELFF

len: 14
v_gene: TRBV7-2
j_gene: TRBJ2-7
d_gene: .
CDR3aa: CASSRDTGSGEQYF

len: 16
v_gene: TRBV5-6
j_gene: TRBJ1-1
d_gene: TRBD1
CDR3aa: CASSLPRGLVNTEAFF

len: 14
v_gene: TRBV2
j_gene: TRBJ1-5
d_gene: .
CDR3aa: CASRADFGNQPQHF

len: 16
v_gene: TRBV2
j_gene: TRBJ1-2
d_gene: TRBD1
CDR3aa: CASSEALGTGGEEDTF

len: 15
v_gene: TRBV11-3
j_gene: TRBJ1-4
d_gene: TRBD1
CDR3aa: CASSPDRGRGEKLFF

len: 13
v_gene: TRBV11-2
j_gene: TRBJ2-1
d_gene: .
CDR3aa: CASSLEADREQFF

len: 18
v_gene: TRBV23-1
j_gene: TRBJ2-3
d_gene: .
CDR3aa: CASSQLSSASDGTDTQYF

len: 13
v_gene: TRBV6-1
j_gene: TRBJ1-4
d_gene: TRBD1
CDR3aa: CASVTGTNEKLFF

len: 19
v_gene: TRBV5-1
j_gene: TRBJ2-5
d_gene: TRBD2
CDR3aa: CASSQFGLADRKPQETQYF

len: 17
v_gene: TRBV14
j_gene: TRBJ2-5
d_gene: .
CDR3aa: CASSQVTERGSKETQYF

len: 17
v_gene: TRBV14
j_gene: TRBJ2-3
d_gene: TRBD2
CDR3aa: CASSQEGSGGYTDTQYF

len: 12
v_gene: TRBV5-1
j_gene: TRBJ1-2
d_gene: TRBD1
CDR3aa: CASRQGAFGYTF

len: 17
v_gene: TRBV7-9
j_gene: TRBJ1-2
d_gene: .
CDR3aa: CASSLSYQDSNNYGYTF

len: 14
v_gene: TRBV30
j_gene: TRBJ2-1
d_gene: .
CDR3aa: CAWSAPKQGDEQFF